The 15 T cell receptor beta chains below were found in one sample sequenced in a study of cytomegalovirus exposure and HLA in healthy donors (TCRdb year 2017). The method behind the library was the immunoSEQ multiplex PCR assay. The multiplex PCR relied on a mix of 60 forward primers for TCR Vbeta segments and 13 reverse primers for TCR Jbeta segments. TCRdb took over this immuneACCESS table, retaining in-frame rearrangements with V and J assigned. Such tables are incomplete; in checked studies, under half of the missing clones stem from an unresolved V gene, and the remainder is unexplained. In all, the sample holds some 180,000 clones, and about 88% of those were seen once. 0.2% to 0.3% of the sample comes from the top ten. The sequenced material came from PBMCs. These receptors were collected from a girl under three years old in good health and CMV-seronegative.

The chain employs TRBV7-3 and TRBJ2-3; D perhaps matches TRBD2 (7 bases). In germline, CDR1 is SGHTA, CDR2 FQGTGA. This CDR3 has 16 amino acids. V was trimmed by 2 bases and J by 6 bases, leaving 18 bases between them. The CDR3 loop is CASSLASGGGLDTQYF. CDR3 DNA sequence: TGTGCCAGCAGCTTAGCTTCGGGGGGCGGGTTGGATACGCAGTATTTT.

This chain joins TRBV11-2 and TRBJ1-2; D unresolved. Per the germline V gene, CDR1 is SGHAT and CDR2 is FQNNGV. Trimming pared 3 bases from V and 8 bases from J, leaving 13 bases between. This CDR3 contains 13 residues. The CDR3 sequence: CASSFGPLWGYTF. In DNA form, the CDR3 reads TGTGCCAGCAGCTTTGGGCCCCTCTGGGGCTACACCTTC.

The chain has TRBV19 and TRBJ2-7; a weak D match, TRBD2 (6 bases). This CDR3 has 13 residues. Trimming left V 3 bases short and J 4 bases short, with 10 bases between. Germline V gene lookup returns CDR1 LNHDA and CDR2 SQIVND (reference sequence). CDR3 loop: CASSMEGWYEQYF. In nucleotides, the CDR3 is TGTGCCAGTAGTATGGAGGGGTGGTACGAGCAGTACTTC. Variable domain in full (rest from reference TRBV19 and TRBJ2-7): DGGITQSPKYLFRKEGQNVTLSCEQNLNHDAMYWYRQDPGQGLRLIYYSQIVNDFQKGDIAEGYSVSREKKESFPLTVTSAQKNPTAFYLCASSMEGWYEQYFGPGTRLTVT.

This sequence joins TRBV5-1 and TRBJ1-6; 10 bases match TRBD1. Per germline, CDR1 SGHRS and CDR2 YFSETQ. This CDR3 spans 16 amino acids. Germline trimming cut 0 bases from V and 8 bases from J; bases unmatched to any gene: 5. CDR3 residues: CASSLVVGTGDSPLHF. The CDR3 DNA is TGCGCCAGCAGCTTGGTAGTCGGGACAGGGGATTCACCCCTCCACTTT.

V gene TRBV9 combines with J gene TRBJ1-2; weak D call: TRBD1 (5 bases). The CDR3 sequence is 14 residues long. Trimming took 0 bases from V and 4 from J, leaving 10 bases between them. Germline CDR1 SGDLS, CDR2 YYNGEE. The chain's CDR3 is CASSVVGGVYGYTF. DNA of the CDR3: TGTGCCAGCAGCGTAGTAGGAGGGGTCTATGGCTACACCTTC. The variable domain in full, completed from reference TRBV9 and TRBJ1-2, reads DSGVTQTPKHLITATGQRVTLRCSPRSGDLSVYWYQQSLDQGLQFLIQYYNGEERAKGNILERFSAQQFPDLHSELNLSSLELGDSALYFCASSVVGGVYGYTFGSGTRLTVV.

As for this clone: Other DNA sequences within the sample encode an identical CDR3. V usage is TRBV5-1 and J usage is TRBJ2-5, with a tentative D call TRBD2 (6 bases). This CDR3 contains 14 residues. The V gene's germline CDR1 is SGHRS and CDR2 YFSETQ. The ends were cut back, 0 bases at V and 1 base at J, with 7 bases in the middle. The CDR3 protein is CASSLGGGQETQYF. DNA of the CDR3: TGCGCCAGCAGCTTGGGGGGAGGCCAAGAGACCCAGTACTTC.

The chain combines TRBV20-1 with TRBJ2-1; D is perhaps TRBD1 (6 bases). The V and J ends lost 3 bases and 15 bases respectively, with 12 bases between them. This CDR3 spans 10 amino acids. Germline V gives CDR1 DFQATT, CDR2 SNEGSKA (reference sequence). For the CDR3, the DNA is TGCAGTGCTAGGACGGACAGACTGTTCTTC. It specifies CSARTDRLFF.

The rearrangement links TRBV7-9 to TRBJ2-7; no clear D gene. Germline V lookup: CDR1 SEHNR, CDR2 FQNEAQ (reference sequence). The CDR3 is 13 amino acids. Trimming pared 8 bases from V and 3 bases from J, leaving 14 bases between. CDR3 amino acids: CASGLDARYEQYF. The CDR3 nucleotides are TGTGCCAGCGGGCTTGATGCGCGCTACGAGCAGTACTTC.

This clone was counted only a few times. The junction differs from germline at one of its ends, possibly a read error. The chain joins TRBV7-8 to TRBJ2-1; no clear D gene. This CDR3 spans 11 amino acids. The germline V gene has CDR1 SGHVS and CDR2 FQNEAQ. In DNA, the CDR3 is TGTGCCAGCAGCTCCGACAATGAGCAGTTCTTC. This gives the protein CASSSDNEQFF.

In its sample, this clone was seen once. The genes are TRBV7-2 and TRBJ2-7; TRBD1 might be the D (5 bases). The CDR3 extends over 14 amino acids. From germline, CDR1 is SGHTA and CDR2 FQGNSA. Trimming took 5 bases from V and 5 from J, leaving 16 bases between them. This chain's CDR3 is CASSVIHRSDEQYF. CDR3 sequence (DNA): TGTGCCAGCAGCGTAATACACAGGTCAGACGAGCAGTACTTC.

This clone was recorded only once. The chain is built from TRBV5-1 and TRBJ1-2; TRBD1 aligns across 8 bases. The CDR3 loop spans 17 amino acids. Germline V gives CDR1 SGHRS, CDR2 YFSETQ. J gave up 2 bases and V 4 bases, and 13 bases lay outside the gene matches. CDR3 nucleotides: TGCGCCAGCAGCCGATGGACAGGGCCCTACTTCAACTATGGCTACACCTTC. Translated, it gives CASSRWTGPYFNYGYTF. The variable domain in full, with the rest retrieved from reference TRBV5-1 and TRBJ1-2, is KAGVTQTPRYLIKTRGQQVTLSCSPISGHRSVSWYQQTPGQGLQFLFEYFSETQRNKGNFPGRFSGRQFSNSRSEMNVSTLELGDSALYLCASSRWTGPYFNYGYTFGSGTRLTVV.

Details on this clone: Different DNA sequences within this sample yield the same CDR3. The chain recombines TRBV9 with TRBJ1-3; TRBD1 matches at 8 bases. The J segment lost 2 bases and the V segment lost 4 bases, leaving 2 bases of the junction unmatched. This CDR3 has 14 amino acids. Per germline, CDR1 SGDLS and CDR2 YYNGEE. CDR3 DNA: TGTGCCAGCAGCTTACAGGGGGCTGGAAACACCATATATTTT. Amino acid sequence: CASSLQGAGNTIYF.

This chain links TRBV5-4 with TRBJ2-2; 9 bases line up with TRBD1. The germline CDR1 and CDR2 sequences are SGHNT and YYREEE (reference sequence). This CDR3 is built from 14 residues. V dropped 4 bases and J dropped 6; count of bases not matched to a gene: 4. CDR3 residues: CASSRDRVPGELFF. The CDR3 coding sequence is TGTGCCAGCAGCCGGGACAGGGTCCCCGGGGAGCTGTTTTTT.

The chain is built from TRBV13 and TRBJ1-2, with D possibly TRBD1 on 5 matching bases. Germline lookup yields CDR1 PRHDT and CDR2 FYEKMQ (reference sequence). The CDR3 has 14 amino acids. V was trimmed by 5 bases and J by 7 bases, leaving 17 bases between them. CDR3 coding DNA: TGTGCCAGCAGCCCCCGGACACATCTGGGTGGCTACACCTTC. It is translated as CASSPRTHLGGYTF.

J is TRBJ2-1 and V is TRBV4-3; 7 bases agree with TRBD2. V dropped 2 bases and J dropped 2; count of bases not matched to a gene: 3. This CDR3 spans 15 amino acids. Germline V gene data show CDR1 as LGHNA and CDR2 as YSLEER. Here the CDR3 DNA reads TGCGCCAGCAGCCAAAGGGAGGGCACCTACAATGAGCAGTTCTTC. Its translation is CASSQREGTYNEQFF.